Listed here is a single T cell receptor (beta chain). No antigen is known for it. The source of the sample is a study of blood T cells in healthy people across ages. Study details: When template switching was applied, about one barcoded beta molecule was captured per two T cells. General study findings and limits: There was no known CMV status for donors, so expanded clonotype changes were possibly confounded.

Sample-barcoded 5' priming and a J-beta primer mix drove a second PCR of about 6 to 12 cycles. TCRdb re-derived calls from the 5' RACE reads in MiXCR, one entry per CDR3 protein. This table has about 1 million distinct CDR3 sequences, around 25% appearing once. This sample also belongs to another study, concerning T cells of mothers and their children. Per that paper: Study donors consisted of a few healthy Caucasian mothers and their six children.

The source is a girl aged 2-15 years in good health. The sample consisted of blood.

In nucleotides, the CDR3 is TGCAGTGCTAGAACAGGGTTAGATGGCTACACCTTC. Translation: CSARTGLDGYTF. The chain is built from TRBV20-1 and TRBJ1-2, with D tentatively TRBD1 (6 bases). Germline values: CDR1 DFQATT, CDR2 SNEGSKA (reference sequence). V was shortened by 2 bases and J by 6 bases, with 10 bases between the two germline ends. The CDR3 runs 12 residues.